Presented here are 5 T cell receptor beta chains from one specimen sequenced in a study of CD8 T cells in Susac syndrome. Reverse transcription of roughly 0.5 to 1 ug RNA used random hexamers. TCRdb re-analysed the immunoSEQ multiplex PCR reads in MiXCR, keeping a single row per CDR3 protein. The sample lists 170,000 or so distinct CDR3 sequences, about 95% occurring once. The specimen was CD8+ T cells from PBMCs. These TCRs come from a human donor with multiple sclerosis.

This clonotype appeared a single time. The rearrangement joins TRBV11-1 to TRBJ2-1; 7 bases map to TRBD1. Trimming took 5 bases from V and 5 from J; bases not matched to a gene: 6. CDR1 and CDR2 (germline): SGHAT, FQDESV (reference sequence). The CDR3 loop spans 14 amino acids. The CDR3 spells CASSPRGNDNEQFF. CDR3 coding DNA: TGTGCCAGCAGCCCCAGGGGGAATGACAATGAGCAGTTCTTC.

V usage is TRBV30 and J usage is TRBJ2-6; perhaps TRBD2 as D (5 bases). The CDR3 contains 13 residues. Trimming removed 2 bases at V and 13 bases at J, with 15 bases between. CDR1 is GTSNPN, CDR2 SVGIG, per germline (reference sequence). The CDR3 sequence is CAWSMGNGKVLTF. DNA for the CDR3: TGTGCCTGGAGTATGGGGAACGGGAAGGTCCTGACTTTC.

The chain joins TRBV9 to TRBJ2-1, with 7 bases identical to TRBD2. Looked up from germline, CDR1 is SGDLS and CDR2 is YYNGEE. The CDR3 covers 15 residues. V lost 0 bases to trimming and J lost 3 bases; unmatched junction nucleotides: 3. Here the CDR3 reads CASSVEGLDYNEQFF. The CDR3 bases are TGTGCCAGCAGCGTAGAAGGACTAGACTACAATGAGCAGTTCTTC.

This chain connects TRBV7-9 to TRBJ2-6; no definite D call. V lost 5 bases and J lost 4, with 12 bases in between. CDR3 length equals 15 residues. Germline V lookup: CDR1 SEHNR, CDR2 FQNEAQ (reference sequence). CDR3 DNA: TGTGCCAGCAGCCCTACGTCAGGAGGGGCCAACGTCCTGACTTTC. It encodes CASSPTSGGANVLTF.

As DNA, the CDR3 is TGTGCCAGCAGCGCGGGACTAGCGGGAGGGCCCTACGAGCAGTACTTC. It yields the protein CASSAGLAGGPYEQYF. V usage is TRBV7-2 and J usage is TRBJ2-7, with 16 bases that match TRBD2. Germline V CDR1 and CDR2: SGHTA, FQGNSA. The CDR3 is 16 residues long. After removal of 5 bases from V and 2 bases from J, the junction contained 3 bases not matched to a gene.